The 5 T cell receptor beta chains listed next were all sequenced from one sample in a study of T cell repertoires in cytomegalovirus infection. Antigen specificity for these receptors is unknown. MiXCR, run by TCRdb on the reads, gives a single entry per CDR3 protein. The sample contains more than 45,000 distinct CDR3 sequences, roughly a third of which appear only once. Sample: PBMCs, sequenced either directly or after in vitro stimulation (not recorded which). Receptor source: a human donor in good health (CMV status not recorded). Some clones in this sample may be carry-over from other donors' samples.

The V call is TRBV10-2, the J call TRBJ2-1; 12 nucleotides align to TRBD2. J lost 4 bases, V lost 6 bases, and 4 bases had no gene match. The CDR3 contains 15 residues. Per germline, CDR1 WSHSY and CDR2 SAAADI. CDR3 region: CASRKTSGGYNEQFF. CDR3 DNA: TGCGCCAGCAGAAAAACTAGCGGGGGGTACAATGAGCAGTTCTTC.

This chain connects TRBV12-3 or TRBV12-4 to TRBJ2-1, with TRBD2 matching over 10 bases. The CDR3 extends over 14 amino acids. The trim removed 4 bases at V and 5 bases at J, leaving 2 bases unmatched. CDR3 nucleotide sequence: TGTGCCAGCAGTTCACTAGCGGGAAACAATGAGCAGTTCTTC. Amino acids: CASSSLAGNNEQFF.

The V call is TRBV11-2, the J call TRBJ1-1, with no clear D. V lost 1 base and J 2 bases, leaving 8 bases between the germline ends. This CDR3 is 14 amino acids long. Per germline, CDR1 SGHAT and CDR2 FQNNGV. The CDR3 DNA reads as TGTGCCAGCAGCTTAGGTCATAGCAACACTGAAGCTTTCTTT. This translates into CASSLGHSNTEAFF.

J is TRBJ2-3 and V is TRBV5-1; D ambiguous. From germline, CDR1 is SGHRS and CDR2 YFSETQ. The ends were cut back, 0 bases at V and 1 base at J, with 9 bases in the middle. This CDR3 comprises 15 residues. In DNA form, the CDR3 reads TGCGCCAGCAGCTTGGGAGGTAGGGGCACAGATACGCAGTATTTT. This translates into CASSLGGRGTDTQYF.

The gene calls are TRBV5-4 and TRBJ1-1; D gene unclear. CDR3 length: 13 residues. Germline V lookup: CDR1 SGHNT, CDR2 YYREEE (reference sequence). The V gene lost 3 bases and the J gene lost 3 bases, with 9 bases spanning the gap. In DNA, the CDR3 is TGTGCCAGCAGCTCCTGGCGGGACACTGAAGCTTTCTTT. This codes for CASSSWRDTEAFF. The full variable domain, with the rest looked up from reference TRBV5-4 and TRBJ1-1, is ETGVTQSPTHLIKTRGQQVTLRCSSQSGHNTVSWYQQALGQGPQFIFQYYREEENGRGNFPPRFSGLQFPNYSSELNVNALELDDSALYLCASSSWRDTEAFFGQGTRLTVV.